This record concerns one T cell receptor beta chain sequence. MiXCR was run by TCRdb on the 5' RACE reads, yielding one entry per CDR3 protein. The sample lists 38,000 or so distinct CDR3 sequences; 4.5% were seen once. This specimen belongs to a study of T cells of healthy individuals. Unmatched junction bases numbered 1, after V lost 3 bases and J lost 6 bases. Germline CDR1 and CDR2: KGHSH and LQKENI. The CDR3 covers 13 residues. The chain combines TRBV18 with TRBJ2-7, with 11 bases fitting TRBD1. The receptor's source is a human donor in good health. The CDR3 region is CASSPGQGGEQYF. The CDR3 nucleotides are TGTGCCAGCTCACCGGGACAGGGGGGCGAGCAGTACTTC.